This T cell receptor (beta chain) was identified during a study of blood T cell repertoires in COVID-19. Study context: Collection of acute and convalescent COVID-19 samples took place in the United States, Italy and Spain. The analysed material was cDNA or gDNA that came from T cells, B-cell-depleted T cells, or PBMCs.

As handled by the study authors: Amplification of reference gene primers was used by the study to estimate nucleated cell counts. Method: immunoSEQ multiplex PCR; TCRdb's copy keeps in-frame clones and lacks some. The D gene and trimming were derived from the DNA, and the V and J assignments and clone size from that table. This table has approximately 250,000 clones, roughly 90% appearing once. All exposed participants met a person with COVID-19 within 2 weeks before entering the study. The TCR comes from a man aged 35 to 55 who had been exposed to COVID-19. The sample consisted of PBMCs or T cells enriched from blood (not recorded which).

In DNA, the CDR3 is TGTGCCAGCAGCGATCGGGGACAGGGGTATAATCAGCCCCAGCATTTT. Its protein product is CASSDRGQGYNQPQHF. The rearrangement joins TRBV6-4 to TRBJ1-5, with 10 bases lining up with TRBD1. Germline CDR1 and CDR2: MRHNA and SNTAGT. V shed 6 bases and J 4 bases; nucleotides not matched to a gene: 9. This CDR3 comprises 16 residues.